This TCR beta chain was identified in a study of radiation and T cells in renal cell carcinoma. Study-wide results and caveats: Baseline intratumoral clonotype presence is unknown without pretreatment biopsies. In blood, top tumor clones expanded by 2 weeks, shrinking by 4.

Some clones are missing from TCRdb's copy, which holds only in-frame ones; the method was immunoSEQ multiplex PCR. Here the sample spans over 55,000 clones, 70% to 80% being singletons. A word on this clone: Its target is unknown.

Time point denoted: blood 2 weeks post-SBRT. Treatment reported: 15 Gy SBRT to primary tumor, nephrectomy 4 weeks later. Serial blood draws occurred at baseline and 2 and 4 weeks post-SBRT. The tumor was a clear cell renal cell carcinoma. Losses at the gene ends were 2 bases for V and 0 bases for J; bases not matched to a gene: 3. Germline V gene lookup returns CDR1 SGHKS and CDR2 YYEKEE (reference sequence). The CDR3 runs to 16 residues. This sample comprised blood, obtained from a patient whose treatment included radiotherapy and nephrectomy. This clonotype originated in a man aged 55 to 70 with renal cell carcinoma. The J gene is TRBJ2-3, the V gene TRBV5-5, with 10 nucleotides matching TRBD2. The CDR3 spells CASSLLTSGSTDTQYF. DNA of the CDR3: TGTGCCAGCAGCTTACTGACTAGCGGGAGCACAGATACGCAGTATTTT.